The clone carrying this T cell receptor (beta chain) came up a few times. A junction end diverges from the germline sequence, so it may reflect a read error. This CDR3 contains 11 residues. The CDR3 regions of TCR beta were amplified from RNA transcripts. First-round RT-PCR of the TCR CDR3 relied on the HTBI primer set. One entry per CDR3 protein, called by TCRdb with MiXCR from the multiplex PCR reads. The table lists around 200,000 distinct CDR3 sequences, 15% to 20% of them singletons. This record belongs to a study of T cells in Graves' hyperthyroidism and ophthalmopathy. The sequenced sample was blood. The TCR sequence derives from a man between 40 and 49 years old with Graves' hyperthyroidism. This sequence joins TRBV12-3 or TRBV12-4 and TRBJ2-1; the D call may be TRBD1 or TRBD2 (7 bases each). For the CDR3, the DNA is TGTGCCAGCAGTAGGGGAGGGACAGCAATCTTC. Its protein product is CASSRGGTAIF.